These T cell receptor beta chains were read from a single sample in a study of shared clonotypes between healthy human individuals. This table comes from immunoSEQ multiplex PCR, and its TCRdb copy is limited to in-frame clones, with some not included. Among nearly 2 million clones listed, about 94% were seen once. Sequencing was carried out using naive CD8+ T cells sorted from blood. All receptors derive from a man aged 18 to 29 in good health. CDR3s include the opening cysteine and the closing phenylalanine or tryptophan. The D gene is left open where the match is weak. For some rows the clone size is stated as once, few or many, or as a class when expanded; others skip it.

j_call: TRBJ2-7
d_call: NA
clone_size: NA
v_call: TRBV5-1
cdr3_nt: TGCGCCAGCAGCTCAGCCTACGAGCAGTACTTC
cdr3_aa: CASSSAYEQYF

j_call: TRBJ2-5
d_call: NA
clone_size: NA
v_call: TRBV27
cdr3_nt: TGTGCCAGCAGTTCCCCGGCAGGGGCGGTGGAGACCCAGTACTTC
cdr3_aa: CASSSPAGAVETQYF

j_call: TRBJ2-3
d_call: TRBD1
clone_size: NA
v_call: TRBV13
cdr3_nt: TGTGCCAGCAGCTTAGAAGGGGACAGAAGCACAGATACGCAGTATTTT
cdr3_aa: CASSLEGDRSTDTQYF

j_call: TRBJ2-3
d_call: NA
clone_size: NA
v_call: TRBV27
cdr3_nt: TGTGCCAGCAGTTTCTCTACAGATACGCAGTATTTT
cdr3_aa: CASSFSTDTQYF

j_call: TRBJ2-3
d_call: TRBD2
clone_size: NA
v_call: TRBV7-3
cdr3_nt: TGTGCCAGCAGCCCTAGCGGGGGGGCCACAGATACGCAGTATTTT
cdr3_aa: CASSPSGGATDTQYF

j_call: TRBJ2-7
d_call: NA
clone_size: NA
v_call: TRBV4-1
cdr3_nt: TGCGCCAGCAGCCAAGTTTTCCCCGACTACGAGCAGTACTTC
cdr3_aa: CASSQVFPDYEQYF

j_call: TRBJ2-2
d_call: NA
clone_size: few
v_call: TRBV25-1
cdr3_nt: TGTGCCAGCAGTGTATCCGGCACCGGGGAGCTGTTTTTT
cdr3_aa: CASSVSGTGELFF

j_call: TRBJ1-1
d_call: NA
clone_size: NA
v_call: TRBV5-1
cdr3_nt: TGCGCCAGCAGCACTGGGACTTTAATTGGGACGAACACTGAAGCTTTCTTT
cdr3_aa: CASSTGTLIGTNTEAFF

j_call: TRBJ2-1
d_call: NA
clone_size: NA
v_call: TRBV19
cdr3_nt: TGTGCCAGTAGTCCCCAATGGGGTTCCTACAATGAGCAGTTCTTC
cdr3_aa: CASSPQWGSYNEQFF

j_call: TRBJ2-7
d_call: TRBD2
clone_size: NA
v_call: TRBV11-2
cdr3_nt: TGTGCCAGCAGCTTAGAAGGAGCGGGAGGCACCTACGAGCAGTACTTC
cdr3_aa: CASSLEGAGGTYEQYF

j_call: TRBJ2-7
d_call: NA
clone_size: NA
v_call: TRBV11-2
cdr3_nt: TGTGCCAGCAGCTTGGGAGGCCCCTGGTACTTC
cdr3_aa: CASSLGGPWYF

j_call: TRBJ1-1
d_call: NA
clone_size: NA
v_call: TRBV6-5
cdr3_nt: TGTGCCAGCAGTTACGAGGGTGCGAGCACTGAAGCTTTCTTT
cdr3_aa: CASSYEGASTEAFF

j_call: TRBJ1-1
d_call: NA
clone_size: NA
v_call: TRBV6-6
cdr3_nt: TGTGCCAGCAGTTACGGACCCCTGAACACTGAAGCTTTCTTT
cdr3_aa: CASSYGPLNTEAFF

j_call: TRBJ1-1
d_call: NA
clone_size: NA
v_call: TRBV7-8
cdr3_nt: TGTGCCAGCAGCTTGGGGGGTTGGGGCGCCACTGAAGCTTTCTTT
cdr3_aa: CASSLGGWGATEAFF

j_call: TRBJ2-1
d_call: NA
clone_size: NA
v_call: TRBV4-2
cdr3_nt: TGTGCCAGCAGCCAAGATATCGGCGGCAATGAGCAGTTCTTC
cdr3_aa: CASSQDIGGNEQFF

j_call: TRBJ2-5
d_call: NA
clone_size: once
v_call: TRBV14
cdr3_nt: TGTGCCAGCAGCCAAGATGCAGGGTACCAAGAGACCCAGTACTTC
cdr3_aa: CASSQDAGYQETQYF

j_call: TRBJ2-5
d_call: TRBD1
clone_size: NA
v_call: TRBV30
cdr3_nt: TGTGCCTGGAGTGGGGGGACAGTCCAAGAGACCCAGTACTTC
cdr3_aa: CAWSGGTVQETQYF

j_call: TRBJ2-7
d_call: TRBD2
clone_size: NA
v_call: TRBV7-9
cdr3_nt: TGTGCCAGCTGGGCGGGGGCCTACGAGCAGTACTTC
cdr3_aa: CASWAGAYEQYF

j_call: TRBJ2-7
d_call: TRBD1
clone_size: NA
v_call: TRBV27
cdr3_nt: TGTGCCAGCAGTTTTGTGACAGGGGACTCCGAGCAGTACTTC
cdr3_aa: CASSFVTGDSEQYF

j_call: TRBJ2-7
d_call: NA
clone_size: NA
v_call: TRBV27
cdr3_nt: TGTGCCAGCAGTTTGTCAAGCAGTGCCTACGAGCAGTACTTC
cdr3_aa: CASSLSSSAYEQYF

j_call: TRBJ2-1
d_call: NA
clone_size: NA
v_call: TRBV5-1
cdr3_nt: TGCGCCAGCAGCTTCTCAGGGGCGGATGAGCAGTTCTTC
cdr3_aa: CASSFSGADEQFF

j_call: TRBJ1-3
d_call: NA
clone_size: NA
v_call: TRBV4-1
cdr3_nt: TGCGCCAGTTCGATTATCGGGGCTCCTGGAAACACCATATATTTT
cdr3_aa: CASSIIGAPGNTIYF

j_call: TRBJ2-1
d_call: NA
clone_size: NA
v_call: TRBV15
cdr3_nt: TGTGCCACCAGCAAAACGGGAACGGGGAGCGAGCAGTTCTTC
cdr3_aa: CATSKTGTGSEQFF

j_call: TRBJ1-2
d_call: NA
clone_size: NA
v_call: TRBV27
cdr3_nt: TGTGCCAGCAGCCCCGGGGGGCTAGGCTACACCTTC
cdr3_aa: CASSPGGLGYTF

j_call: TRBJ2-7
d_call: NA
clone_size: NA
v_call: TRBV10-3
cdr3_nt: TGTGCCATTACTAATACCGGGACTCCGATGAGCTCCTACGAGCAGTACTTC
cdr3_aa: CAITNTGTPMSSYEQYF

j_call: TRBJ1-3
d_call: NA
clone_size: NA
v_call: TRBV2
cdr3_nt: TGTGCCAGCATCCGGGACACGGGGAGTGGAAACACCATATATTTT
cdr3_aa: CASIRDTGSGNTIYF

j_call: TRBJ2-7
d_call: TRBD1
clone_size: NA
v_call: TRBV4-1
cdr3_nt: TGCGCCAGCAGCCAATCTGGACAGGGGGGTTACGAGCAGTACTTC
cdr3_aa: CASSQSGQGGYEQYF

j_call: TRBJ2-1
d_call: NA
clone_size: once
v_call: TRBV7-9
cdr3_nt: TGTGCCAGCAGCTCAGTGGCACTGAGCTCCTACAATGAGCAGTTCTTC
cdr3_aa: CASSSVALSSYNEQFF

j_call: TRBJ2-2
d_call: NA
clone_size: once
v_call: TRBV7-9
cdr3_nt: TGTGCCAGCAGCCCCCGTGGACACCTCCCGAACACCGGGGAGCTGTTTTTT
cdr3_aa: CASSPRGHLPNTGELFF

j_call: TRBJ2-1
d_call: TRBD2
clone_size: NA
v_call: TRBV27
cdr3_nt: TGTGCCAGCAGTTTACCTCCGGGACTAACGAACTACAATGAGCAGTTCTTC
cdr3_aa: CASSLPPGLTNYNEQFF